This TCR beta chain was sequenced for a study of long-term antiretroviral therapy in people with HIV. Overall study findings and caveats: Control repertoires displayed wider CDR3 length ranges than the HIV repertoires.

Turning to this clone: Its antigen is unidentified.

Per donor, a minimum of one pre-ART and a minimum of two post-ART PBMC samples were available. Before they underwent DNA extraction, samples held about 1-10 million cryopreserved PBMC. The assay, immunoSEQ v3.0, was run at survey level. Profiling relied on immunoSEQ multiplex PCR, and the TCRdb table lists in-frame clones only, not all of them. This repertoire shows fewer than 20,000 clones, approximately 80% found once; its top ten account for 15%. This CDR3 is 16 amino acids long. Germline V gives CDR1 SGHTA, CDR2 FQGNSA. After removal of 4 bases from V and 5 bases from J, the junction contained 12 bases not matched to a gene.

The receptor was derived from a woman aged 45-60 years with HIV. Sample: unsorted PBMCs, taken roughly 2.5 years before starting antiretroviral therapy. The V and J genes are TRBV7-2 and TRBJ1-2; TRBD1 matches at 8 bases. As DNA, the CDR3 is TGTGCCAGCAGCTGGGGGACAGGAGCCAGCATGTATGGCTACACCTTC. Its protein product is CASSWGTGASMYGYTF.